The entry below gives a single T cell receptor beta chain sequence along with its context. This clonotype was seen at least ten times. Its cognate antigen has yet to be identified. One base away there is no much larger clone; base qualities are not given. This entry comes from a study of T cell repertoires in cytomegalovirus infection (dated by TCRdb to between 2018 and 2021). As for the study more broadly: Because public TCR beta signatures pointed to carriage of CMV infection together with the matching HLA type, the HLA type of each donor mattered for the analysis.

The sequencing machine was an Illumina HiSeq 1500. TCRdb reanalyzed the raw reads on its own, using fastp at Q25 for trimming and MiXCR for clone calling, and kept in-frame beta chains. Rows are combined by CDR3 protein, so each entry shows the most common genes and DNA. For this sample the table gives roughly 130,000 distinct CDR3 sequences, of which more than 7% were detected only once. Clones ranked in the top ten supply about a tenth of the sample. The germline V and J ends show losses of 1 base and 5 bases respectively, and no gene match explains 0 bases of the junction. The CDR3 spans 13 residues, from the cysteine through the phenylalanine. Just CDR3 DNA is preserved here, 39 bases in frame from base 1. Here is what the overall study found, with its caveats: The ex vivo response was dominated by HLA-C-restricted CMV-specific TCR beta clonotypes, and the single most frequent clonotype in two of eight donors was supplied by these HLA-C-restricted clonotypes. Cumulative frequency of public TCR beta family members discriminated carriers of CMV infection plus the relevant HLA type in this cohort and an independent approximately 360-donor cohort.

Sequencing used PBMCs. The receptor was isolated from a human donor in good health (CMV status not recorded). Some clones in this sample may be carry-over from other donors' samples. The rearranged chain carries TRBV12-3 or TRBV12-4 and TRBJ2-3, with 7 junctional bases fitting TRBD2. CDR3 region: CASSLGGRDTQYF. The base sequence is TGTGCCAGCAGTTTAGGCGGGAGAGATACGCAGTATTTT.